This T cell receptor (beta chain) comes out of a study of vaccination effects on CD4 cells after COVID-19. On this clone itself: Its antigen is as yet unknown.

TCRdb keeps only in-frame clones here, not all; method: immunoSEQ multiplex PCR. The table has about 71,000 clones, under 80% seen once. CD4+ T cell isolation took place after less than 13 days of culture. Each person got two doses of an mRNA SARS-CoV-2 vaccine, BNT162b2 or mRNA-1273. Researchers swapped half the medium for IL-2 medium on both days 3 and 7. The CDR3 loop spans 11 amino acids. V was clipped by 2 bases and J by 6 bases, with 5 bases between them. CDR1 and CDR2 from the germline V gene are MNHNS and SASEGT. Sequences were derived from CD4+ T cells from PBMCs cultured without peptide, sampled after COVID-19 vaccination. The V and J genes are TRBV6-1 and TRBJ2-7; D gene unclear. The clonotype originates from a human donor who received a COVID-19 vaccine. Here the CDR3 reads CASSEFLEQYV. The CDR3 DNA reads TGTGCCAGCAGTGAATTCCTCGAGCAGTACGTC.